This T cell receptor (beta chain) was recovered during a study of blood T cell repertoires in COVID-19. Overall study: The origin of the acute and convalescent COVID-19 samples was the United States, Italy and Spain. T cells, B-cell-depleted T cells, or PBMCs supplied cDNA or gDNA.

V was pared by 4 bases and J by 3 bases, with 4 bases of the junction left unmatched. CDR1 and CDR2 (germline): SGHTA, FQGTGA. This CDR3 spans 15 amino acids. In the study's own analysis: Reference gene primers were amplified, and this amplification served to estimate nucleated cell counts. Assay used: immunoSEQ multiplex PCR; TCRdb lists only in-frame clones, some missing. The V and J calls and the clone size are those of that table, but D and trimming were determined from the DNA. The profile shows about 280,000 clones, roughly four fifths of them singletons. The specimen was peripheral blood. This chain connects TRBV7-3 to TRBJ2-5, with TRBD2 identical over 11 bases. This TCR derives from a woman aged 45-65 years who had recovered from COVID-19. The CDR3 here is CASSSRLAGKETQYF. Written as DNA, the CDR3 is TGTGCCAGCAGCTCCCGACTAGCGGGGAAAGAGACCCAGTACTTC.